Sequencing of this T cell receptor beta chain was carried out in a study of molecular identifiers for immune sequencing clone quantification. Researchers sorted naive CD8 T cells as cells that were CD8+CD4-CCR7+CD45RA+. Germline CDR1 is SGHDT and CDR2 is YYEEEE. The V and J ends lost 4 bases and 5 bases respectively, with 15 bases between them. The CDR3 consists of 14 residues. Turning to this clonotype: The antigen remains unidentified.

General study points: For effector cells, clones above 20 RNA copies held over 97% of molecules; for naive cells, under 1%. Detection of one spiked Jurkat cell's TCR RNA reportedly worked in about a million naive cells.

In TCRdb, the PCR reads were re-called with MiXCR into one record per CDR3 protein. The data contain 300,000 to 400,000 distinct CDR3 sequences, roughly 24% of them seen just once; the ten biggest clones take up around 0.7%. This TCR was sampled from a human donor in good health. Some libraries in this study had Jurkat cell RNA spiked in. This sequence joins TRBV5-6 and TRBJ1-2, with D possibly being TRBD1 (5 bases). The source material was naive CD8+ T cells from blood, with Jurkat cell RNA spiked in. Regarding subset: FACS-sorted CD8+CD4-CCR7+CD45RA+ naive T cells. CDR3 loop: CASSRKGQAYGYTF. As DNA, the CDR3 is TGTGCCAGCAGCCGAAAAGGACAAGCATATGGCTACACCTTC.